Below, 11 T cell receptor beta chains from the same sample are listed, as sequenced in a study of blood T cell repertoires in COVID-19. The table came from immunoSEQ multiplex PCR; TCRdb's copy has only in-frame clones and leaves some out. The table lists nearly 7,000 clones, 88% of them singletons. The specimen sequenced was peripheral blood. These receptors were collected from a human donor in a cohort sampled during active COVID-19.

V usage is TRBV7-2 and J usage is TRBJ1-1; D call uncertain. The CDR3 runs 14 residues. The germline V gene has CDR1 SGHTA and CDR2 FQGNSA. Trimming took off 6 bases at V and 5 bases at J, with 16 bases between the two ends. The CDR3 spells CASRPPEVATEAFF. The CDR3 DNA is TGTGCCAGCAGACCCCCAGAGGTGGCGACTGAAGCTTTCTTT.

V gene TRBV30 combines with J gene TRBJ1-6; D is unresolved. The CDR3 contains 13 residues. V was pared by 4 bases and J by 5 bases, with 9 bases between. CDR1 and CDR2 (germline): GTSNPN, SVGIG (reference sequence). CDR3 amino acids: CAWTRGHNSPLHF. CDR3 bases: TGTGCCTGGACTAGAGGGCATAATTCACCCCTCCACTTT.

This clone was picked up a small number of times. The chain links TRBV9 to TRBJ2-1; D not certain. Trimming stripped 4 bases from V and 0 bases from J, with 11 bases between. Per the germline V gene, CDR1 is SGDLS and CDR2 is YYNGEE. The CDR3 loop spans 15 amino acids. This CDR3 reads CASSLHASSYNEQFF. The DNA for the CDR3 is TGTGCCAGCAGCTTACACGCAAGCTCCTACAATGAGCAGTTCTTC.

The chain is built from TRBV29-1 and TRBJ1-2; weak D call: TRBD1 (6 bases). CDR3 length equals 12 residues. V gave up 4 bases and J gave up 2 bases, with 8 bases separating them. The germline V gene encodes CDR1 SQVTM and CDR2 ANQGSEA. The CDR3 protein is CSVGDKNYGYTF. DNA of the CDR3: TGCAGCGTTGGGGACAAGAACTATGGCTACACCTTC.

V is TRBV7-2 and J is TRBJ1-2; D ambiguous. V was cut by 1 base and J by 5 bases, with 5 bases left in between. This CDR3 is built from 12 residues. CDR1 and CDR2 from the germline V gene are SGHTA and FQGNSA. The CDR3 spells CASSLDGYGYTF. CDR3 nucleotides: TGTGCCAGCAGCTTAGACGGGTATGGCTACACCTTC.

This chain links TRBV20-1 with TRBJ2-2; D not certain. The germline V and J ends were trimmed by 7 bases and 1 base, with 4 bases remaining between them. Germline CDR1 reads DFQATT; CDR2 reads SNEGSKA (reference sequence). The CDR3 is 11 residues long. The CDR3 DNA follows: TGCAGTGGTCAGAACACCGGGGAGCTGTTTTTT. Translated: CSGQNTGELFF.

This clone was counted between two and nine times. CDR3 in amino acids: CASSLVQGGYTF. The DNA for the CDR3 is TGTGCCAGCAGCTTGGTACAGGGGGGCTACACCTTC. This rearrangement joins TRBV5-4 to TRBJ1-2; 7 bases align to TRBD1. The CDR3 length is 12 residues. Germline lookup yields CDR1 SGHNT and CDR2 YYREEE (reference sequence). Germline trimming cut 0 bases from V and 8 bases from J; bases unmatched to any gene: 1.

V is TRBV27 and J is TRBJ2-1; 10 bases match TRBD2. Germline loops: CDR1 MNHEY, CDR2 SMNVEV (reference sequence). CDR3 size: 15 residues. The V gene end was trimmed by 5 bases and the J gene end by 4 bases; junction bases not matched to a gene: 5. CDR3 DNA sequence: TGTGCCAGCAGTCAGACTAGCGGGCTTTACAATGAGCAGTTCTTC. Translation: CASSQTSGLYNEQFF.

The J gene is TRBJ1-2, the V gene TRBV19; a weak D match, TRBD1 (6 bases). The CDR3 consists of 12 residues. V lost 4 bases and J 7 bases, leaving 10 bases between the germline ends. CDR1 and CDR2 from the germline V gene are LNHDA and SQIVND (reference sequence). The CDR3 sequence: CASSTYRVGYTF. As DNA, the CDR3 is TGTGCCAGTAGTACCTACAGGGTTGGCTACACCTTC.

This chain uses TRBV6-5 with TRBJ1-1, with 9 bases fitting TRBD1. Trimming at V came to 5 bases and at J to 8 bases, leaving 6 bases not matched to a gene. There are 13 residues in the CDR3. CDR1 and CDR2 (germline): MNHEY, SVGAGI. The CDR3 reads CASSRQGGREAFF. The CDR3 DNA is TGTGCCAGCAGTCGACAGGGGGGTAGGGAAGCTTTCTTT.

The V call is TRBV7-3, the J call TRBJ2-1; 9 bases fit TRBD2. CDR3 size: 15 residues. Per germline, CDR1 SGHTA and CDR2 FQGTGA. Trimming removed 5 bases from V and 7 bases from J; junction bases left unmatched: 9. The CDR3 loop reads CASSARLADANEQFF. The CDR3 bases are TGTGCCAGCAGCGCTCGACTAGCGGATGCGAATGAGCAGTTCTTC.